Sequencing of this T cell receptor beta chain was carried out in a study of CD8+ T cells in alopecia areata. Whole-study context: For 6 to 18 months, tofacitinib was taken, and 6 months off drug followed.

Lesional scalp tissue (obtained by punch biopsy) and peripheral blood were collected from alopecia areata patients. PBMCs were stained for CD3, CD4 and CD8, and CD4+ and CD8+ T cells were sorted. Germline CDR1 SNHLY, CDR2 FYNNEI. The V and J ends lost 3 bases and 2 bases respectively, with 7 bases between them. This CDR3 region has 13 residues. Study-level points and caveats: Researchers reported that TCR sharing among patients proved less clear than in mice, possibly HLA-linked.

Comment on this clone: The antigen is unknown.

cDNA serving as the sequencing template came from extracted, reverse transcribed RNA. Clones were read by immunoSEQ multiplex PCR, and TCRdb kept only the in-frame ones, dropping some. The data show approximately 140,000 clones, with around 47% seen just once and approximately 6.6% held by the top ten. This TCR was recovered from a human donor with alopecia areata. Material for sequencing was CD4+ T cells sorted from blood. This chain connects TRBV2 to TRBJ2-5; no definite D call. CDR3 sequence reads: CASSDDWQETQYF. CDR3 coding DNA: TGTGCCAGCAGTGACGACTGGCAAGAGACCCAGTACTTC.